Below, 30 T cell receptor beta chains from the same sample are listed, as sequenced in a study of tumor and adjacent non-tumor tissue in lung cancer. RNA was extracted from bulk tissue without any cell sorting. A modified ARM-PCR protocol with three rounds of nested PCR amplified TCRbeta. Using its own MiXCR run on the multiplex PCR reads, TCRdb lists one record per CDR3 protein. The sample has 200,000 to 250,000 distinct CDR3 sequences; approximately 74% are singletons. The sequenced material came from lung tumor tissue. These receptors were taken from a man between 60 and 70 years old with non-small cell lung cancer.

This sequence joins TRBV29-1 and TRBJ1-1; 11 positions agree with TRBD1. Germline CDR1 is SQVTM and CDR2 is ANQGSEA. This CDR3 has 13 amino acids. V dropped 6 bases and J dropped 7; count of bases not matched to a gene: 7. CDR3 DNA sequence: TGCAGCGTCATTACGGGACAGGGGGGTGAAGCTTTCTTT. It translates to CSVITGQGGEAFF.

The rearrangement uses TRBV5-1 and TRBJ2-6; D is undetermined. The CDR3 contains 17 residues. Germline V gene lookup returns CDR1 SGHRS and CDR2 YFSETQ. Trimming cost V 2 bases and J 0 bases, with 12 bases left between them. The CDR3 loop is CASSFSSLPSGANVLTF. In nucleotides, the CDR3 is TGCGCCAGCAGCTTCAGCAGTCTCCCCTCTGGGGCCAACGTCCTGACTTTC.

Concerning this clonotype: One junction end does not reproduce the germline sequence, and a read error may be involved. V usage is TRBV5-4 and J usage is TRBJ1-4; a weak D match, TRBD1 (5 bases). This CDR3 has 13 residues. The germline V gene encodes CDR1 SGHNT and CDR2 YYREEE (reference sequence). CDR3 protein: CASSYQGEEKLFF. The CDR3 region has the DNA TGTGCCAGCAGTTATCAGGGAGAAGAAAAGCTGTTTTTT.

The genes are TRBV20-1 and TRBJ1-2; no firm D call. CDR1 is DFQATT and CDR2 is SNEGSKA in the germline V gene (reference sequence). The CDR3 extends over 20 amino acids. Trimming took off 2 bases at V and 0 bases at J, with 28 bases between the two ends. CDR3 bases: TGCAGTGCTAGATGCCGAGGGCGGATGGCAGGACTATATACTAACTATGGCTACACCTTC. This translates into CSARCRGRMAGLYTNYGYTF.

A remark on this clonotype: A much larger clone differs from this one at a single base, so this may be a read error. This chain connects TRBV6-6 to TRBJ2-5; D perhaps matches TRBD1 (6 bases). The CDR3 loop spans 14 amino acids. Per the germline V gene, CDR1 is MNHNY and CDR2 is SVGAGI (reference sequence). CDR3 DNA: TGTGCCAGCAATTACTCCGGGACACAAGAGACCCAGTACTTC. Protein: CASNYSGTQETQYF.

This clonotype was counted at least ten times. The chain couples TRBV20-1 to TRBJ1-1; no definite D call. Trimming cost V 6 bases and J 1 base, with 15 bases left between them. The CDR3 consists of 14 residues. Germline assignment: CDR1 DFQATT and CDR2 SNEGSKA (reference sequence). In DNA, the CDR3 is TGCAGTGCCGGGGTTGCAGGCCGGAACACTGAAGCTTTCTTT. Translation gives CSAGVAGRNTEAFF.

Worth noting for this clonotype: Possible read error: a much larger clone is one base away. CDR3 coding DNA: TGCAGTGCTAGAGACCGAACAGGGAGCAATGAAAAACTGTTTTTT. Translating it yields CSARDRTGSNEKLFF. The chain employs TRBV20-1 and TRBJ1-4, with a possible D match to TRBD1 (6 bases). CDR1 is DFQATT and CDR2 is SNEGSKA in the germline V gene (reference sequence). The CDR3 runs to 15 residues. V was trimmed by 0 bases and J by 5 bases, leaving 13 bases between them.

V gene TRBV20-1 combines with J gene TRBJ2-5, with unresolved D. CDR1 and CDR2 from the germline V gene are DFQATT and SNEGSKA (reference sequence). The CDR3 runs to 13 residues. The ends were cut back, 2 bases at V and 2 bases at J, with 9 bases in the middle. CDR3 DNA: TGCAGTGCTAGAATCGAACTTCAAGAGACCCAGTACTTC. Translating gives CSARIELQETQYF.

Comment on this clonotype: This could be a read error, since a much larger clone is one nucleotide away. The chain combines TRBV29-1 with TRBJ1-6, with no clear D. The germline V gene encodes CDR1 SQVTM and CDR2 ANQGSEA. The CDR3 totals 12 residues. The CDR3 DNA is TGCGGCGTTGCCCCCTCGAATTCACCCCTCCACTTT. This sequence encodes CGVAPSNSPLHF.

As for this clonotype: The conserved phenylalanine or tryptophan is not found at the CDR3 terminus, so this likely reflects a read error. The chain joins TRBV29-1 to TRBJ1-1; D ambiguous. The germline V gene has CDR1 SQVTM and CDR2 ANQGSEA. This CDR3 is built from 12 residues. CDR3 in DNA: TGCATCGTTGAAGGTGGATCCTCTGAAGCTTTCTCT. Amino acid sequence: CIVEGGSSEAFS.

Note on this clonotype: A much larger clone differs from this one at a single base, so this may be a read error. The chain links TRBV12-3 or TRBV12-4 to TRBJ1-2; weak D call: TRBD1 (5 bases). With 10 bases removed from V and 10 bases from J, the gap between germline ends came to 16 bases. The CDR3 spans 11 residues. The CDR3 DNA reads TGTGCCACCCGGACAAGGCGGGTCTACACCTTC. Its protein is CATRTRRVYTF.

CDR3 protein: CASSFNRPQHF. The CDR3 DNA reads as TGTGCCAGCAGTTTCAATAGGCCCCAGCATTTT. This sequence joins TRBV28 and TRBJ1-5; D is undetermined. The CDR3 contains 11 residues. Trimming took 3 bases from V and 9 from J, leaving 6 bases between them. CDR1 and CDR2 (germline): MDHEN, SYDVKM.

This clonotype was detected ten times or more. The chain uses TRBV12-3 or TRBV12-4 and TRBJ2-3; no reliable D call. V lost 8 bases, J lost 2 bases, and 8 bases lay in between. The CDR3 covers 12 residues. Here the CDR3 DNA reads TGTGCCAGCGGCCGACACACAGATACGCAGTATTTT. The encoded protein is CASGRHTDTQYF.

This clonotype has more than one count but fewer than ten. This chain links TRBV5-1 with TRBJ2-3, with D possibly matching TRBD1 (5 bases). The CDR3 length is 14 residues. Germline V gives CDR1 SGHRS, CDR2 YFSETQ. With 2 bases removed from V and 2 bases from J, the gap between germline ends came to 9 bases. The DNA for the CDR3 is TGCGCCAGCAGCTTCAGACAGTACACAGATACGCAGTATTTT. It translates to CASSFRQYTDTQYF.

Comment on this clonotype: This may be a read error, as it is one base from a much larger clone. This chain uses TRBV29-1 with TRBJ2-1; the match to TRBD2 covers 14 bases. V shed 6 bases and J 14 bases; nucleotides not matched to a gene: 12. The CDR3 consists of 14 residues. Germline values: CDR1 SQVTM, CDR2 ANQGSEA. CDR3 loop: CSVRMTSGRGSEFF. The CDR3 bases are TGCAGCGTAAGGATGACTAGCGGGAGGGGCTCCGAGTTCTTC.

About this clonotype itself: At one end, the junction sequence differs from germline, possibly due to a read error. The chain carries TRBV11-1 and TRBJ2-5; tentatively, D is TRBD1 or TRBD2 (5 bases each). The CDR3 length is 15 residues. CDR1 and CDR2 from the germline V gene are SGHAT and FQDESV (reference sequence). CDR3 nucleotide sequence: TGTACCAGCAGCTTGGGACCGGCGGGCCAACAGACCCAGTACTTC. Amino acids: CTSSLGPAGQQTQYF.

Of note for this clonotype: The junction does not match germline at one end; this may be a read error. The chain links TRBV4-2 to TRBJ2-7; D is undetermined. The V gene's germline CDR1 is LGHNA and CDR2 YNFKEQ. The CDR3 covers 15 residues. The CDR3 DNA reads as TGTGCCAGCAGCCCTCCGGGTCTGCACTCCTACGAGAAGTACTTC. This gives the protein CASSPPGLHSYEKYF.

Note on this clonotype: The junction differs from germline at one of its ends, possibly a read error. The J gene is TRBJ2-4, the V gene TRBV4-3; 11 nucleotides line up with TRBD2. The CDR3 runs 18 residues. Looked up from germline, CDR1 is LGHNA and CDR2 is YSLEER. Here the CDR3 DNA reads TGCGCCAGTAGCCGAGATGTAGCGGGAGGGCCGGCCAAAAACATTCAGTACTTC. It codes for CASSRDVAGGPAKNIQYF.

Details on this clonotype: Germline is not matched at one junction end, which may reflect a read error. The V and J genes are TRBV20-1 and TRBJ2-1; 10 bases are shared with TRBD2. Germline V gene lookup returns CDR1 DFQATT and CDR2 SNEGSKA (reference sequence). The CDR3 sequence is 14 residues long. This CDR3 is CGARGGTSVSEQFF. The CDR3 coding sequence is TGCGGTGCTAGGGGAGGGACTAGCGTATCCGAGCAGTTCTTC.

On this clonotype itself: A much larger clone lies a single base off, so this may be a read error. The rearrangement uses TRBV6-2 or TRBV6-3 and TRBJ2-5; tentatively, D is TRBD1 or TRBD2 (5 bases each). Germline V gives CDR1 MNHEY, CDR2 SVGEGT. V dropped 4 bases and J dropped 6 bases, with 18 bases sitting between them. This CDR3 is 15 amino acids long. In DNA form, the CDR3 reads TGTGCCAGCAGTTTCGGGACCACGCCCGGAAAGACCCAGTACTTC. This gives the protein CASSFGTTPGKTQYF.

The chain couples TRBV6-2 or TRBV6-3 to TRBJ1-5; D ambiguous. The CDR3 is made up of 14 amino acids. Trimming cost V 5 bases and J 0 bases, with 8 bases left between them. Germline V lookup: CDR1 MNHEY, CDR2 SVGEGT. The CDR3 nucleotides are TGTGCCAGCAGTCATAGGGCTAGCAATCAGCCCCAGCATTTT. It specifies CASSHRASNQPQHF.

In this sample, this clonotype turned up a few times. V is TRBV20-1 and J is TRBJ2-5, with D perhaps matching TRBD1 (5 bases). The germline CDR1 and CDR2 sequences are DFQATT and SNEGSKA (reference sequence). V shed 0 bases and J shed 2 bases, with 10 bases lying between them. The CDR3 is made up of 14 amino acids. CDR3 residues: CSARDQGTQETQYF. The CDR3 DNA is TGCAGTGCTAGAGATCAGGGCACGCAAGAGACCCAGTACTTC.

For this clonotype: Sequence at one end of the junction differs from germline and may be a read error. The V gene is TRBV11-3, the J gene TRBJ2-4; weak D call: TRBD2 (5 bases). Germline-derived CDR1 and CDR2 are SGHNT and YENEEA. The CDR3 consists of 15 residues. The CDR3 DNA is TGTGCCAGCAGTTTAGATCTAGTGGGAGTGAACATTCAGTACTTC. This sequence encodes CASSLDLVGVNIQYF.

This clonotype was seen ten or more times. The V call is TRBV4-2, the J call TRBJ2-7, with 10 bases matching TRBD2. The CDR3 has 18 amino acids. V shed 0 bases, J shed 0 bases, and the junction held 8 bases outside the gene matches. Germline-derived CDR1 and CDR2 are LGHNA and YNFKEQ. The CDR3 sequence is CASSQDFRGLADSYEQYF. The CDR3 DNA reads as TGTGCCAGCAGCCAAGATTTTAGAGGACTAGCGGACTCCTACGAGCAGTACTTC.

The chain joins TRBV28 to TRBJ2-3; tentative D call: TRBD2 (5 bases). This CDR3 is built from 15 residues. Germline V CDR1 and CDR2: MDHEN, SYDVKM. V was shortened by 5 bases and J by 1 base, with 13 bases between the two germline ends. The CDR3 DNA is TGTGCCAGCAGTGTGAGAGGAGGAGGCACAGATACGCAGTATTTT. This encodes CASSVRGGGTDTQYF.

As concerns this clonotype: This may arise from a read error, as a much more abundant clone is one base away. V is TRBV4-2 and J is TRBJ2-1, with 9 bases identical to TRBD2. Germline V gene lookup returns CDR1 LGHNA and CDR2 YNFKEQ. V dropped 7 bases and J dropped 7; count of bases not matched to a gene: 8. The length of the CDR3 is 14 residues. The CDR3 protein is CASTHSGRFNEQFF. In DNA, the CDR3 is TGTGCCAGCACCCACAGCGGGAGGTTTAATGAGCAGTTCTTC.

The CDR3 reads CRVRDFEGTYEQYF. The CDR3 DNA is TGCAGGGTTAGAGATTTTGAGGGGACCTACGAGCAGTACTTC. The chain joins TRBV20-1 to TRBJ2-7; either TRBD1 or TRBD2 may supply D (5 bases each). The CDR3 covers 14 residues. Germline V CDR1 and CDR2: DFQATT, SNEGSKA (reference sequence).

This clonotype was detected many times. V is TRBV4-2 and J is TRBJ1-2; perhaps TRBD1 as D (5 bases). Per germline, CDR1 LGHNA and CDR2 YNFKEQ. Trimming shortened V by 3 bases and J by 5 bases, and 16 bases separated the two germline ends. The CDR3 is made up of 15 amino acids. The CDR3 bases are TGTGCCAGCAGCCATCGGGGCCGGGTTGGGTATGGCTACACCTTC. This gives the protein CASSHRGRVGYGYTF.

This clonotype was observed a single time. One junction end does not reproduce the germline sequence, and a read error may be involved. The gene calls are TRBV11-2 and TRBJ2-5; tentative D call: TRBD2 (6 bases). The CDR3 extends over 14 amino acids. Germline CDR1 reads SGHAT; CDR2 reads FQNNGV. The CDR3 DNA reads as TGTGCCAGCAGCTCCGGGGAGGTTCTGGAGACGCAGTACTTC. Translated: CASSSGEVLETQYF.

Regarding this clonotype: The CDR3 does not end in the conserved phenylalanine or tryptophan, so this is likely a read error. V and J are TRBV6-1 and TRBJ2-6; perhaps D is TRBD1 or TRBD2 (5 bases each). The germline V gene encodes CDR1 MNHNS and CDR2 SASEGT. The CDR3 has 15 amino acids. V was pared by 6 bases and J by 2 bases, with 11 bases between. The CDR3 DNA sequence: TGTGCCAGCAGCGGACTGGGGGCTGGGGCCAACGTCCTGACTTTA. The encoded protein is CASSGLGAGANVLTL.